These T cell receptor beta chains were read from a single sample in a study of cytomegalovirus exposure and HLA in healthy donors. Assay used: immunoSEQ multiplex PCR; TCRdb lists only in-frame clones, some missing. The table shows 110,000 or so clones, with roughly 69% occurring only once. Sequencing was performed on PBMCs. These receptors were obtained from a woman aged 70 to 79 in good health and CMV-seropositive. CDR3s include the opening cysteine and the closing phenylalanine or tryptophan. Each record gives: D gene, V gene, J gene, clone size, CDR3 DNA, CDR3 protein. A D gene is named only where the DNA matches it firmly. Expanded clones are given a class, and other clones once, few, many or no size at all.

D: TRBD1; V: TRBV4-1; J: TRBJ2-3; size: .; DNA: TGCGCCAGCAGAGACCGGGACAGGGGAACAGATACGCAGTATTTT; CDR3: CASRDRDRGTDTQYF
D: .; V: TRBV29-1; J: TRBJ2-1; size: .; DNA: TGCAGCGTTGAAGGAACGAAAGCAGGTTTGGACAATGAGCAGTTCTTC; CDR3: CSVEGTKAGLDNEQFF
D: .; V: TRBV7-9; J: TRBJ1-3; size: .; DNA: TGTGCCAGCAGCTTACAGCGGGTCGCGCGCGGAAACACCATATATTTT; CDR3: CASSLQRVARGNTIYF
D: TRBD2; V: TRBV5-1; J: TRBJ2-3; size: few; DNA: TGCGCCAGCAGCTTGGTACTAGCGGGGGGAGATACGCAGTATTTT; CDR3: CASSLVLAGGDTQYF
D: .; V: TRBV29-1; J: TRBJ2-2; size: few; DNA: TGCAGCTTTTCCCCAGGGTCCGGGGAGCTGTTTTTT; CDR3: CSFSPGSGELFF
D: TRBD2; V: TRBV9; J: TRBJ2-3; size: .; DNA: TGTGCCAGCAGCCCCTTAAGCGGGGGTTCCGATACGCAGTATTTT; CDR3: CASSPLSGGSDTQYF
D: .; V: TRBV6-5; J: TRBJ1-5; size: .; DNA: TGTGCCAGCAGTGGGCCTGGAGGCCCCAATCAGCCCCAGCATTTT; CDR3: CASSGPGGPNQPQHF
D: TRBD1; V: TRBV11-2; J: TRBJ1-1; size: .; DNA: TGTGCCAGCAGCTTAGCTGACAGGGGAAACACTGAAGCTTTCTTT; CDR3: CASSLADRGNTEAFF
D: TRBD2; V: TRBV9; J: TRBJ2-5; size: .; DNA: TGTGCCAGCAGCCCCCGGGGGACTAGCGGGGGGGCCAAAGAGACCCAGTACTTC; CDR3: CASSPRGTSGGAKETQYF
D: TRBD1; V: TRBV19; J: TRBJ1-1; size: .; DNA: TGTGCCAGTAGTGTGACAGGGGTGGACACTGAAGCTTTCTTT; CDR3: CASSVTGVDTEAFF
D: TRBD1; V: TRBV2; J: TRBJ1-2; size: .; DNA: TGTGCCAGCAGTGAAGCAACAGGGGGCTATGGCTACACCTTC; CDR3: CASSEATGGYGYTF
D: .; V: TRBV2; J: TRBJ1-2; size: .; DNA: TGTGCCAGCAGTGACGTACAAAACTATGGCTACACCTTC; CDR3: CASSDVQNYGYTF
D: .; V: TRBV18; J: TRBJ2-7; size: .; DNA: TGTGCCAGCTCAACTGGGGGGTACGAGCAGTACTTC; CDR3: CASSTGGYEQYF
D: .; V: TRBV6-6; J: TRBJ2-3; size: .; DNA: TGTGCCAGCAGTTACCAAGGGCAGGGCGGAGATACGCAGTATTTT; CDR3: CASSYQGQGGDTQYF
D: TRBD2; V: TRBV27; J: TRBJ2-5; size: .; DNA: TGTGCCAGCAGTTCCTGGACTAGCGGGGCCCAAGAGACCCAGTACTTC; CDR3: CASSSWTSGAQETQYF
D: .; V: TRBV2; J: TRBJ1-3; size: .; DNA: TGTGCCAGCAGTGAGCGGCAGATGGGAAACACCATATATTTT; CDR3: CASSERQMGNTIYF
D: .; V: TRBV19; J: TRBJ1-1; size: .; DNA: TGTGCCAGTAGTTCAGCCCGGGGGACTGAAGCTTTCTTT; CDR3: CASSSARGTEAFF
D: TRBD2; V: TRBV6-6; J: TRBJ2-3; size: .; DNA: TGTGCCAGCAGCCCGTCTCTAGCGGGGGTCACAGATACGCAGTATTTT; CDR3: CASSPSLAGVTDTQYF
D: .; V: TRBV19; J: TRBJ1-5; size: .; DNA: TGTGCCAGTAAGGCCACAGCCAGACGACCTCAGCCCCAGCATTTT; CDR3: CASKATARRPQPQHF
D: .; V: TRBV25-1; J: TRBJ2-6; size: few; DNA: TGTGCCAGCAGTCTTCCTGGGGCCAACGTCCTGACTTTC; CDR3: CASSLPGANVLTF
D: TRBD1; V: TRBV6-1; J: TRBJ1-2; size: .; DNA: TGTGCCAGCAGTGGGGGTAACAGGGGTAACTATGGCTACACCTTC; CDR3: CASSGGNRGNYGYTF
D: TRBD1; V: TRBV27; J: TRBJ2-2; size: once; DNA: TGTGCCAGCAGGGGGACAGGGAGGACCGGGGAGCTGTTTTTT; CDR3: CASRGTGRTGELFF
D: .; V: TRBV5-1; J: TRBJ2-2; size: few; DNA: TGCGCCAGCAGCTTGGTCCAACAGCCGTTCCGGGAGCTGTTTTTT; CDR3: CASSLVQQPFRELFF
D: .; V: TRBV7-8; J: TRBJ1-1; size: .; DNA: TGTGCCAGCAGCTGGAACAGGGCACAAGGGTATGAAGCTTTCTTT; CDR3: CASSWNRAQGYEAFF
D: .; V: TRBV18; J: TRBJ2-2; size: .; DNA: TGTGCCAGCTCACCACCGGGGGCAGCCAGATTCACCGGGGAGCTGTTTTTT; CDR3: CASSPPGAARFTGELFF
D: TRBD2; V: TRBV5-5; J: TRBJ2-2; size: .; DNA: TGTGCCAGCAGAGCGGGGGGGCTTACCGGGGAGCTGTTTTTT; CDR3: CASRAGGLTGELFF
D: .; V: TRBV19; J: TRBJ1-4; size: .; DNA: TGTGCCAGTAGTGCCCCGGGAGTCTCCAATGAAAAACTGTTTTTT; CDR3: CASSAPGVSNEKLFF
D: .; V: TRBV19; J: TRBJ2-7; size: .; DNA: TGTGCCAGTAGTATAGGGGCAGGGGCAACCTACGAGCAGTACTTC; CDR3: CASSIGAGATYEQYF
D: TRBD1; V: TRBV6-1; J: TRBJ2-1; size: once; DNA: TGTGCCAGCAGTGACCGGGACAGGGGCAGGAATGAGCAGTTCTTC; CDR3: CASSDRDRGRNEQFF
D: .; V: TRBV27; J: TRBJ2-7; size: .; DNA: TGTGCCAGCAGTTTCCGGGTGCCGGCGTACGAGCAGTACTTC; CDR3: CASSFRVPAYEQYF
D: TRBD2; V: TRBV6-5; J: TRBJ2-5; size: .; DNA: TGTGCCAGCAGTTATCTAGCGGGGGGAGAGGAGACCCAGTACTTC; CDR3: CASSYLAGGEETQYF
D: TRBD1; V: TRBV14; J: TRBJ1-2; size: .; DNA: TGTGCCAGCAGCCAATCAACCGGGACAGGGCTTGGCTACACCTTC; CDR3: CASSQSTGTGLGYTF
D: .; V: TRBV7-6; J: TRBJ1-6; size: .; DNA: TGTGCCAGCAGTCCCGAGCGGGGGCGCGGTTCACCCCTCCACTTT; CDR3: CASSPERGRGSPLHF
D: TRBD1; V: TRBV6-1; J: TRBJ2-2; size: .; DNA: TGTGCCAGCACGAGGACAGGGCGGAACACCGGGGAGCTGTTTTTT; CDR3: CASTRTGRNTGELFF
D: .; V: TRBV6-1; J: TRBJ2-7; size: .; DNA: TGTGCCAGCAGTGAAAAAACAGGACCCTACGAGCAGTACTTC; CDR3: CASSEKTGPYEQYF
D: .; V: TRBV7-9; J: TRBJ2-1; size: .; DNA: TGTGCCAGCAACACTATGGGACAAACTACCTACAATGAGCAGTTCTTC; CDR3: CASNTMGQTTYNEQFF
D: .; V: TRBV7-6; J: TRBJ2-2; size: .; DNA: TGTGCCGCCGGGGGGCTCAACACCGGGGAGCTGTTTTTT; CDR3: CAAGGLNTGELFF
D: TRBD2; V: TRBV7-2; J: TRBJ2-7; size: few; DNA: TGTGCCAGCAGCCCCAGCGGGGGCTACGAGCAGTACTTC; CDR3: CASSPSGGYEQYF
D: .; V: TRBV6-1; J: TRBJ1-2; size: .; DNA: TGTGCCAGCAGTGTCCACAGAGACTATGGCTACACCTTC; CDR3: CASSVHRDYGYTF
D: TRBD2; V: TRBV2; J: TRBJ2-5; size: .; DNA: TGTGCCAGCAGTTTTATAGCGGGGGGGCAAGAGACCCAGTACTTC; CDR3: CASSFIAGGQETQYF
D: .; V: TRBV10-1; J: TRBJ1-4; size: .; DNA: TGCGCCAGCCGAGCAACGTGGCAGGGCAAGCCAAAACCGATTGCAACTAATGAAAAACTGTTTTTT; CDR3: CASRATWQGKPKPIATNEKLFF
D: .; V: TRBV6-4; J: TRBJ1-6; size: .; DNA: TGTGCCAGCAGTGTGAGTTTAGGGGCGCATTCACCCCTCCACTTT; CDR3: CASSVSLGAHSPLHF
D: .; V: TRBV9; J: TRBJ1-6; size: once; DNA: TGTGCCAGCAGCACCCCCCGCGGCCTCAGCTCACCCCTCCACTTT; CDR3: CASSTPRGLSSPLHF
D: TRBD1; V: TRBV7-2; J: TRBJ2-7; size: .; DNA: TGTGCCAGCAGTGCCGACAGGGCCTACGAGCAGTACTTC; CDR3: CASSADRAYEQYF
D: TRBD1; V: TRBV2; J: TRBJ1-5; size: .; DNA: TGTGCCAGCAGTGCACAGGGGAATAGCAATCAGCCCCAGCATTTT; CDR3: CASSAQGNSNQPQHF
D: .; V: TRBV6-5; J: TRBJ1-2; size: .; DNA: TGTGCCAGCAGTCCCTCGACACTTAAGAACTATGGCTACACCTTC; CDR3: CASSPSTLKNYGYTF
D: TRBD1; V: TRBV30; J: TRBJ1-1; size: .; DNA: TGTGCCTGGAGTGTTACCCACAGGGGCCTCATGAACACTGAAGCTTTCTTT; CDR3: CAWSVTHRGLMNTEAFF
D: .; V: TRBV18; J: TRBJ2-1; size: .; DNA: TGTGCCAGCTCACCACGGAATGAGGCCGGGAGCTCCTACAATGAGCAGTTCTTC; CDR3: CASSPRNEAGSSYNEQFF
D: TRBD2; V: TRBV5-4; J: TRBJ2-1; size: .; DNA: TGTGCCAGCAACCCAACGGGGGGACCCAGCAACAATGAGCAGTTCTTC; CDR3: CASNPTGGPSNNEQFF
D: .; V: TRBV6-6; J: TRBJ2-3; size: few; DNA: TGTGCCAGCATAGGGGGAGTGAGCACAGATACGCAGTATTTT; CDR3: CASIGGVSTDTQYF
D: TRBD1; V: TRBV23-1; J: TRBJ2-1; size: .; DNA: TGCGCCAGCAGTCATTTTACCCGGGACAGCGATTACAATGAGCAGTTCTTC; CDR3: CASSHFTRDSDYNEQFF
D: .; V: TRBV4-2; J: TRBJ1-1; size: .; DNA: TGTGCCAGCAGCCAAGAGGTTCGGGGGAAGAACACTGAAGCTTTCTTT; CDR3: CASSQEVRGKNTEAFF
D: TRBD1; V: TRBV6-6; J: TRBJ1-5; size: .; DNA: TGTGCCAGCACTTACTGGACAGGGGATTCCCGGCAGCCCCAGCATTTT; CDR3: CASTYWTGDSRQPQHF